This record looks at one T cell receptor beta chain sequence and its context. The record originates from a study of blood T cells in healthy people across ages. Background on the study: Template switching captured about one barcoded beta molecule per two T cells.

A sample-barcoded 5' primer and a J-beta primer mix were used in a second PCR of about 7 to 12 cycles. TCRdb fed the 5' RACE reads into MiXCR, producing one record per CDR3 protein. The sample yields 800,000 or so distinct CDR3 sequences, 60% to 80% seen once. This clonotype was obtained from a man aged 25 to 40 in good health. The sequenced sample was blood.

The CDR3 coding sequence is TGTGCCAGCAGCTCCGACCAGATACCTAGCTATGGCTACACCTTC. Its translation is CASSSDQIPSYGYTF. The chain couples TRBV7-9 to TRBJ1-2; D is unclear. V was trimmed by 4 bases and J by 4 bases, leaving 16 bases between them. CDR3 length: 15 amino acids. Germline-derived CDR1 and CDR2 are SEHNR and FQNEAQ (reference sequence). Full variable domain (outside the CDR3, taken from reference TRBV7-9 and TRBJ1-2): DTGVSQNPRHKITKRGQNVTFRCDPISEHNRLYWYRQTLGQGPEFLTYFQNEAQLEKSRLLSDRFSAERPKGSFSTLEIQRTEQGDSAMYLCASSSDQIPSYGYTFGSGTRLTVV.